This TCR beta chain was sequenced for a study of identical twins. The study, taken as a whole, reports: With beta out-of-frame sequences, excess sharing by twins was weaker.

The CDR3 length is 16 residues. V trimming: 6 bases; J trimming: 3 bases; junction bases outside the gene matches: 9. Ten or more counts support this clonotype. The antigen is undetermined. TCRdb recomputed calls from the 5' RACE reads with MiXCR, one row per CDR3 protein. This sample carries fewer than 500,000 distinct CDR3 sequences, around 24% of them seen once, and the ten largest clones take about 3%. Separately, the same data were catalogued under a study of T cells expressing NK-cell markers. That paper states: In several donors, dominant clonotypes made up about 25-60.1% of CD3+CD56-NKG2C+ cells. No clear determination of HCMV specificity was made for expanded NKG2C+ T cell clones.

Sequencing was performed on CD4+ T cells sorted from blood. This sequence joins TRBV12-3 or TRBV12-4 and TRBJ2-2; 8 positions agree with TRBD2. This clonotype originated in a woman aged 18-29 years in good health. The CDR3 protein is CASRYSGGRDTGELFF. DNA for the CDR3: TGTGCCAGCAGATACTCGGGGGGGCGTGACACCGGGGAGCTGTTTTTT.